Listed here is a single T cell receptor beta chain. The J segment lost 7 bases and the V segment lost 1 base, leaving 4 bases of the junction unmatched. This CDR3 is built from 15 residues. Germline V gives CDR1 LGHNT, CDR2 FRNRAP. Clones were sequenced by immunoSEQ multiplex PCR, and TCRdb holds only the in-frame ones, with some missing. The sample includes about 80,000 clones, about 79% seen only once; the top ten take more than 15%. The sample belongs to a study of blood T cell repertoires in COVID-19. Study-wide background: Samples came from the United States, Italy and Spain, spanning acute and convalescent COVID-19. PBMCs, B-cell-depleted T cells, or T cells were the source of the cDNA or gDNA that made up the material.

The TCR sequence derives from a human donor in a cohort sampled during active COVID-19. The V and J genes are TRBV12-5 and TRBJ2-1; TRBD1 matches 10 bases. The sample comprised peripheral blood. CDR3 DNA: TGTGCTAGTGGTTTGGAGGGACAGGGGATAAATGAGCAGTTCTTC. Its protein product is CASGLEGQGINEQFF.